Following are 21 T cell receptor beta chains from one sample sequenced in a study of T-cell reconstitution after alpha-beta-depleted transplantation in children. A TCRbeta library incorporating unique molecular identifiers was prepared. MiXCR, applied by TCRdb to the PCR reads, yields one record per CDR3 protein. There are 200,000 to 250,000 distinct CDR3 sequences in the sample; over 9.5% occur only once, and 5% to 6% lies in the top ten. The source was PBMCs from the stem cell graft donor, collected from the stem cell graft. These receptors all come from a human donor who donated a stem cell graft to a child with SCID.

This clonotype has ten or more counts. This sequence joins TRBV7-8 and TRBJ1-1; 12 bases match TRBD1. V dropped 5 bases and J dropped 0; count of bases not matched to a gene: 7. Germline loops: CDR1 SGHVS, CDR2 FQNEAQ. This CDR3 spans 17 amino acids. The CDR3 region has the DNA TGTGCCAGCAGCGTCGCCGGGACAGGGGGCATGAACACTGAAGCTTTCTTT. It translates to CASSVAGTGGMNTEAFF.

This clonotype was seen at least ten times. V and J are TRBV7-8 and TRBJ2-5; TRBD1 is a possible D gene (5 bases). Germline V CDR1 and CDR2: SGHVS, FQNEAQ. Trimming stripped 1 base from V and 5 bases from J, with 17 bases between. This CDR3 is built from 16 residues. As DNA, the CDR3 is TGTGCCAGCAGCTTAGTTGGGGCCTCTACGGTGGAGACCCAGTACTTC. Encoded protein: CASSLVGASTVETQYF.

This clonotype showed up many times. The CDR3 DNA is TGTGCCAGCAGTGTTGAGCGGGGCCTTGGATCAGATACGCAGTATTTT. This translates into CASSVERGLGSDTQYF. V and J are TRBV6-1 and TRBJ2-3, with TRBD2 matching 7 bases. Germline V gene sequence: CDR1 MNHNS, CDR2 SASEGT. V lost 4 bases, J lost 4 bases, and 11 bases stayed unmatched. The CDR3 consists of 16 residues.

This clonotype was seen at least ten times. The V call is TRBV6-5, the J call TRBJ1-5; D is uncertain. Per germline, CDR1 MNHEY and CDR2 SVGAGI. The CDR3 totals 15 residues. Trimming pared 8 bases from V and 11 bases from J, leaving 25 bases between. CDR3 in DNA: TGTGCCAGCGGCCCCTCGCTGAGGGCCAGAGAGGCCCAGCATTTT. Amino acids: CASGPSLRAREAQHF.

The V gene is TRBV15, the J gene TRBJ1-1; 7 bases align to TRBD1. The CDR3 sequence is 16 residues long. CDR1 and CDR2 (germline): LNHNV, YYDKDF (reference sequence). V gave up 5 bases and J gave up 3 bases; unmatched junction bases: 12. The CDR3 DNA reads TGTGCCACCAGCCCTTTCCCTGACAGGGCGGACACTGAAGCTTTCTTT. This translates into CATSPFPDRADTEAFF. The entire variable domain, with the rest obtained from reference TRBV15 and TRBJ1-1, is as follows: DAMVIQNPRYQVTQFGKPVTLSCSQTLNHNVMYWYQQKSSQAPKLLFHYYDKDFNNEADTPDNFQSRRPNTSFCFLDIRSPGLGDTAMYLCATSPFPDRADTEAFFGQGTRLTVV.

There are many counts of this clonotype. The rearrangement joins TRBV2 to TRBJ2-2; D might be TRBD1 or TRBD2, each matching 5 bases. This CDR3 comprises 12 residues. The germline V gene encodes CDR1 SNHLY and CDR2 FYNNEI. V dropped 3 bases and J dropped 6 bases, with 5 bases sitting between them. The CDR3 region is CASSEGAGELFF. CDR3 sequence (DNA): TGTGCCAGCAGTGAGGGGGCCGGGGAGCTGTTTTTT.

This clonotype has ten or more counts. The chain joins TRBV6-5 to TRBJ1-1; the D is unclear. The CDR3 sequence is 11 residues long. V was pared by 5 bases and J by 5 bases, with 6 bases between. CDR1 is MNHEY, CDR2 SVGAGI, per germline. CDR3 residues: CASSGRTEAFF. CDR3 sequence (DNA): TGTGCCAGCAGTGGGAGGACTGAAGCTTTCTTT.

This clonotype was counted many times. The rearrangement links TRBV7-3 to TRBJ2-1, with 8 positions matching TRBD1. The V segment lost 5 bases and the J segment 7 bases; nucleotides outside the gene matches: 16. In germline, CDR1 is SGHTA, CDR2 FQGTGA. CDR3 length equals 17 residues. The CDR3 protein is CASSTLGNRGIRNEQFF. The CDR3 DNA is TGTGCCAGCAGCACCCTAGGGAACAGGGGGATCCGGAATGAGCAGTTCTTC. The full variable domain, with the rest looked up from reference TRBV7-3 and TRBJ2-1, is GAGVSQTPSNKVTEKGKYVELRCDPISGHTALYWYRQSLGQGPEFLIYFQGTGAADDSGLPNDRFFAVRPEGSVSTLKIQRTERGDSAVYLCASSTLGNRGIRNEQFFGPGTRLTVL.

In its sample, this clonotype was seen many times. The chain is built from TRBV6-5 and TRBJ2-2; D not certain. The germline CDR1 and CDR2 sequences are MNHEY and SVGAGI. The CDR3 consists of 15 residues. Trimming cost V 0 bases and J 0 bases, with 5 bases left between them. CDR3 loop: CASSYSTANTGELFF. The CDR3 region has the DNA TGTGCCAGCAGTTACTCCACAGCGAACACCGGGGAGCTGTTTTTT.

This clonotype was seen ten or more times. V usage is TRBV15 and J usage is TRBJ2-2, with TRBD1 matching over 8 bases. The CDR3 runs 18 residues. V was pared by 0 bases and J by 0 bases, with 6 bases of the junction left unmatched. Germline CDR1 reads LNHNV; CDR2 reads YYDKDF (reference sequence). This CDR3 is CATSRDHRGTANTGELFF. CDR3 coding DNA: TGTGCCACCAGCAGAGATCACAGGGGGACCGCGAACACCGGGGAGCTGTTTTTT.

The table lists this clonotype with many counts. This sequence joins TRBV5-1 and TRBJ2-2; possibly TRBD2 for D (5 bases). Trimming removed 2 bases from V and 15 bases from J, with 11 bases in between. Germline CDR1 SGHRS, CDR2 YFSETQ. The CDR3 contains 11 residues. The CDR3 DNA is TGCGCCAGCAGCTTTTTAGCGAGGGTGTTTTTT. Translating it yields CASSFLARVFF.

This clonotype occurred many times. DNA of the CDR3: TGTGCCAGCAGTTCCTTCGGGGCGCAGGGCTACACCTTC. Amino acid sequence: CASSSFGAQGYTF. The chain has TRBV5-6 and TRBJ1-2; TRBD1 might be the D (5 bases). The V gene's germline CDR1 is SGHDT and CDR2 YYEEEE. The CDR3 sequence is 13 residues long. Between the trimmed V and J ends, which lost 5 bases and 8 bases, there was a span of 16 bases.

This clonotype was counted ten times or more. The chain uses TRBV9 and TRBJ2-1, with D possibly being TRBD2 (6 bases). Germline V gives CDR1 SGDLS, CDR2 YYNGEE. Trimming took 3 bases from V and 11 from J, leaving 9 bases between them. This CDR3 contains 11 residues. The CDR3 DNA sequence: TGTGCCAGCAGCGCGGAGGGGAAGCAGTTCTTC. It specifies CASSAEGKQFF.

This clonotype was found many times. V gene TRBV5-1 combines with J gene TRBJ2-2, with D unclear. The germline V gene encodes CDR1 SGHRS and CDR2 YFSETQ. The CDR3 contains 16 residues. V lost 3 bases to trimming and J lost 0 bases, with 12 bases between them. Here the CDR3 reads CASSSSPDANTGELFF. The CDR3 DNA reads as TGCGCCAGCAGCTCGTCACCGGACGCGAACACCGGGGAGCTGTTTTTT.

This clonotype was recorded at least ten times. This chain joins TRBV15 and TRBJ1-1, with D maybe TRBD1 (6 bases). From germline, CDR1 is LNHNV and CDR2 YYDKDF (reference sequence). The V end was cut by 3 bases, the J end by 0 bases, with 8 bases between. The CDR3 sequence is 14 residues long. CDR3 sequence: CATSRDSLNTEAFF. The CDR3 bases are TGTGCCACCAGCAGGGACAGTTTGAACACTGAAGCTTTCTTT.

This clonotype appeared many times. This rearrangement joins TRBV28 to TRBJ2-3; TRBD2 is a possible D gene (6 bases). Per the germline V gene, CDR1 is MDHEN and CDR2 is SYDVKM. V lost 5 bases and J 0 bases, leaving 18 bases between the germline ends. This CDR3 has 17 amino acids. Here the CDR3 reads CASSEGVLGGSTDTQYF. In DNA form, the CDR3 reads TGTGCCAGCAGTGAAGGAGTATTGGGGGGTAGCACAGATACGCAGTATTTT.

This clonotype appeared many times. The chain is built from TRBV20-1 and TRBJ2-5; 8 bases align to TRBD1. This CDR3 is 15 amino acids long. CDR1 is DFQATT and CDR2 is SNEGSKA in the germline V gene (reference sequence). The V segment lost 0 bases and the J segment 2 bases; nucleotides outside the gene matches: 5. CDR3 sequence: CSARDPDRVQETQYF. For the CDR3, the DNA is TGCAGTGCTAGAGACCCGGACAGGGTTCAAGAGACCCAGTACTTC.

Ten or more counts support this clonotype. V and J are TRBV2 and TRBJ2-3; D unresolved. V was clipped by 3 bases and J by 2 bases, with 6 bases between them. The length of the CDR3 is 13 residues. The V gene's germline CDR1 is SNHLY and CDR2 FYNNEI. The CDR3 region is CASSERFTDTQYF. DNA for the CDR3: TGTGCCAGCAGTGAGCGGTTCACAGATACGCAGTATTTT.

There are many counts of this clonotype. The V gene is TRBV6-5, the J gene TRBJ1-1; D gene unclear. CDR1 and CDR2 from the germline V gene are MNHEY and SVGAGI. Trimming took 6 bases from V and 1 from J, leaving 12 bases between them. This CDR3 spans 14 amino acids. The CDR3 nucleotides are TGTGCCAGCAGCCGTGATTCGAGGAACACTGAAGCTTTCTTT. It codes for CASSRDSRNTEAFF.

This clonotype was counted at least ten times. The chain recombines TRBV12-3 or TRBV12-4 with TRBJ2-3; D not resolved. Between the trimmed V and J ends, which lost 3 bases and 4 bases, there was a span of 5 bases. There are 12 residues in the CDR3. CDR3 in DNA: TGTGCCAGCAGTTTGGCCCCAGATACGCAGTATTTT. It yields the protein CASSLAPDTQYF.

This clonotype was observed at least ten times. The CDR3 here is CASSSLSGTSDTDTQYF. The CDR3 bases are TGTGCCAGCAGTTCACTCTCCGGGACTAGCGACACAGATACGCAGTATTTT. The chain is built from TRBV12-3 or TRBV12-4 and TRBJ2-3; 10 bases fit TRBD2. This CDR3 is 17 amino acids long. The trim removed 4 bases at V and 2 bases at J, leaving 9 bases unmatched.